Sequencing of this T cell receptor beta chain was carried out in a study of shared clonotypes between healthy human individuals. This CDR3 has 14 amino acids. The germline V and J ends were trimmed by 1 base and 4 bases, with 11 bases remaining between them. Germline CDR1 is SGHAT and CDR2 is FQNNGV. Repertoires were generated with immunoSEQ multiplex PCR, while TCRdb's copy carries only in-frame clones and drops some. The sample records more than 1.2 million clones, approximately 98.5% being singletons. This TCR was sampled from a man aged 30 to 39 in good health. Sequencing was carried out using naive CD4+ T cells sorted from blood. The subset denotes: CD45RA+ positively selected. The V and J genes are TRBV11-2 and TRBJ2-7; D is unclear. Written as DNA, the CDR3 is TGTGCCAGCAGCTTAGTCCGCTCCGGTTACGAGCAGTACTTC. It specifies CASSLVRSGYEQYF.